One and the same sample provided the 14 T cell receptor beta chains below, sequenced in a study of shared clonotypes between healthy human individuals. Profiled with immunoSEQ multiplex PCR; TCRdb holds only in-frame clones, not every one. The sample has about 490,000 clones, 79% seen once. The sample taken for sequencing was PBMCs. The receptors were gathered from a woman between 40 and 50 years old in good health. Some clones in this sample may be carry-over from other donors' samples.

This chain links TRBV10-3 with TRBJ2-7, with 7 bases identical to TRBD1. The CDR3 consists of 16 residues. The germline V gene has CDR1 ENHRY and CDR2 SYGVKD. V gave up 2 bases and J gave up 3 bases; unmatched junction bases: 10. The CDR3 DNA sequence: TGTGCCATCAGTGAGGAGGGACAGCTAATCTTCTACGAGCAGTACTTC. This encodes CAISEEGQLIFYEQYF.

V gene TRBV4-2 combines with J gene TRBJ2-3; TRBD2 aligns across 8 bases. The CDR3 is 17 amino acids. J lost 1 base, V lost 0 bases, and 6 bases had no gene match. CDR1 and CDR2 from the germline V gene are LGHNA and YNFKEQ. CDR3 coding DNA: TGTGCCAGCAGCCAAGATTGGGAGACTAGCGGCACAGATACGCAGTATTTT. This translates into CASSQDWETSGTDTQYF.

Points on this clone: This specimen includes other DNA sequences encoding the same CDR3. J is TRBJ2-7 and V is TRBV18; TRBD1 aligns across 10 bases. Germline CDR1 KGHSH, CDR2 LQKENI. The ends lost 3 bases at V and 3 bases at J; junction bases unmatched: 2. The CDR3 runs to 14 residues. The CDR3 DNA is TGTGCCAGCTCACCCGGGACAGGGGTCTACGAGCAGTACTTC. Translation gives CASSPGTGVYEQYF.

This clone was detected many times. The chain couples TRBV9 to TRBJ2-3; 7 positions agree with TRBD2. The V gene's germline CDR1 is SGDLS and CDR2 YYNGEE. J gave up 2 bases and V 5 bases, and 2 bases lay outside the gene matches. The CDR3 sequence is 13 residues long. The CDR3 loop reads CASRGLYTDTQYF. The CDR3 nucleotides read TGTGCCAGCAGGGGACTATACACAGATACGCAGTATTTT.

The V gene is TRBV11-2, the J gene TRBJ1-1; D unresolved. The CDR3 is 14 residues long. V was clipped by 0 bases and J by 0 bases, with 5 bases between them. Per germline, CDR1 SGHAT and CDR2 FQNNGV. CDR3 nucleotides: TGTGCCAGCAGCTTAGATCATATGAACACTGAAGCTTTCTTT. It specifies CASSLDHMNTEAFF.

The chain recombines TRBV7-3 with TRBJ2-1; 7 bases are shared with TRBD1. In germline, CDR1 is SGHTA, CDR2 FQGTGA. Trimming took 2 bases from V and 3 from J; bases not matched to a gene: 7. CDR3 length: 16 residues. CDR3 in DNA: TGTGCCAGCAGCTTATCAGGGGGTAGCTTCTACAATGAGCAGTTCTTC. This encodes CASSLSGGSFYNEQFF.

The V and J genes are TRBV10-3 and TRBJ2-7; TRBD2 aligns across 10 bases. CDR3 length: 13 amino acids. The germline gives CDR1 ENHRY, CDR2 SYGVKD. V lost 8 bases and J lost 5; bases outside the gene matches: 6. DNA for the CDR3: TGTGCCATCGCTTCTAGCGGGAGCGACGAGCAGTACTTC. This sequence encodes CAIASSGSDEQYF.

V usage is TRBV7-9 and J usage is TRBJ2-1; D remains ambiguous. This CDR3 is 13 amino acids long. Germline CDR1 and CDR2: SEHNR and FQNEAQ (reference sequence). The germline V and J ends were trimmed by 1 base and 7 bases, with 8 bases remaining between them. The CDR3, as DNA: TGTGCCAGCAGCTTAGGGGTTGGAAATGAGCAGTTCTTC. Translation: CASSLGVGNEQFF. Full variable domain (missing parts from reference TRBV7-9 and TRBJ2-1): DTGVSQNPRHKITKRGQNVTFRCDPISEHNRLYWYRQTLGQGPEFLTYFQNEAQLEKSRLLSDRFSAERPKGSFSTLEIQRTEQGDSAMYLCASSLGVGNEQFFGPGTRLTVL.

The V and J genes are TRBV7-2 and TRBJ2-5; 10 nucleotides agree with TRBD1. The CDR3 sequence is 18 residues long. V was clipped by 0 bases and J by 4 bases; unmatched bases: 11. Per germline, CDR1 SGHTA and CDR2 FQGNSA. Here the CDR3 reads CASSLAPTGGTVRETQYF. The CDR3 nucleotides are TGTGCCAGCAGCTTAGCCCCGACAGGGGGCACGGTAAGAGAGACCCAGTACTTC. The full variable domain, with the rest looked up from reference TRBV7-2 and TRBJ2-5, is GAGVSQSPSNKVTEKGKDVELRCDPISGHTALYWYRQSLGQGLEFLIYFQGNSAPDKSGLPSDRFSAERTGGSVSTLTIQRTQQEDSAVYLCASSLAPTGGTVRETQYFGPGTRLLVL.

This clone appeared once. V gene TRBV7-6 combines with J gene TRBJ2-7; either TRBD1 or TRBD2 may supply D (5 bases each). Germline V lookup: CDR1 SGHVS, CDR2 FNYEAQ. The CDR3 is 16 amino acids. The ends were cut back, 5 bases at V and 2 bases at J, with 19 bases in the middle. In DNA, the CDR3 is TGTGCCAGCAGCCCACCCCGCCAGGGAGCGACCTACGAGCAGTACTTC. Its protein product is CASSPPRQGATYEQYF.

The chain links TRBV19 to TRBJ2-5; weak D call: TRBD2 (5 bases). The V end was cut by 7 bases, the J end by 0 bases, with 12 bases between. The germline V gene encodes CDR1 LNHDA and CDR2 SQIVND (reference sequence). The CDR3 sequence is 14 residues long. The DNA for the CDR3 is TGTGCCAGTAAAAATACGGGGTACCAAGAGACCCAGTACTTC. This gives the protein CASKNTGYQETQYF.

The chain carries TRBV11-2 and TRBJ2-2; D is ambiguous. The CDR3 contains 14 residues. Trimming took 5 bases from V and 6 from J, leaving 13 bases between them. Germline V CDR1 and CDR2: SGHAT, FQNNGV. Here the CDR3 reads CASSPRSGPGELFF. The CDR3 nucleotides are TGTGCCAGCAGCCCGCGCTCCGGGCCCGGGGAGCTGTTTTTT.

About this clone: Other nucleotide sequences in the sample specify the same CDR3. The CDR3 DNA is TGTGCCAGCAGCCAAGAACTAGCGGGAGTCGGGGAGCTGTTTTTT. Encoded protein: CASSQELAGVGELFF. The genes are TRBV14 and TRBJ2-2; 11 bases align to TRBD2. Germline V gene sequence: CDR1 SGHDN, CDR2 FVKESK. Germline trimming cut 0 bases from V and 7 bases from J; bases unmatched to any gene: 1. This CDR3 spans 15 amino acids. The entire variable domain, with the rest obtained from reference TRBV14 and TRBJ2-2, is as follows: EAGVTQFPSHSVIEKGQTVTLRCDPISGHDNLYWYRRVMGKEIKFLLHFVKESKQDESGMPNNRFLAERTGGTYSTLKVQPAELEDSGVYFCASSQELAGVGELFFGEGSRLTVL.

The genes are TRBV6-5 and TRBJ2-7; D might be TRBD1 or TRBD2, each matching 6 bases. This CDR3 has 14 amino acids. Trimming shortened V by 4 bases and J by 6 bases, and 16 bases separated the two germline ends. CDR1 and CDR2 (germline): MNHEY, SVGAGI. CDR3 loop: CASSSRDTAREQYF. The CDR3 region has the DNA TGTGCCAGCAGTTCGCGGGACACGGCGCGCGAGCAGTACTTC.